This is a list of T cell receptor beta chains from one sample in a study of CD8+ T cells in alopecia areata. Data came from immunoSEQ multiplex PCR; TCRdb stores just in-frame clones and leaves some out. The table shows 170,000 or so clones, with approximately 65% occurring only once. The source was CD4+ T cells sorted from blood, collected at week 4, from a patient treated with tofacitinib. These receptors originate from a human donor with alopecia areata. CDR3s include the opening cysteine and the closing phenylalanine or tryptophan. D genes are given only for firm matches. A row's size may be missing; if present it is once, few, many or a size class.

abundance: .
d_gene: .
j_gene: TRBJ2-6
v_gene: TRBV30
len: 15
CDR3aa: CASDNPSSGANVLTF
CDR3nt: TGTGCCTCGGACAATCCCAGCTCTGGGGCCAACGTCCTGACTTTC

abundance: .
d_gene: .
j_gene: TRBJ1-4
v_gene: TRBV2
len: 14
CDR3aa: CASSESGDRKELFF
CDR3nt: TGTGCCAGCAGTGAATCGGGAGACAGGAAAGAACTGTTTTTT

abundance: .
d_gene: .
j_gene: TRBJ1-1
v_gene: TRBV30
len: 13
CDR3aa: CAWRGGLNTEAFF
CDR3nt: TGTGCCTGGAGGGGGGGATTGAACACTGAAGCTTTCTTT

abundance: .
d_gene: .
j_gene: TRBJ1-1
v_gene: TRBV7-2
len: 14
CDR3aa: CASSPGRMNTEAFF
CDR3nt: TGTGCCAGCAGCCCGGGACGGATGAACACTGAAGCTTTCTTT

abundance: few
d_gene: .
j_gene: TRBJ1-2
v_gene: TRBV9
len: 15
CDR3aa: CASSAEGGANYGYTF
CDR3nt: TGTGCCAGCAGCGCTGAGGGGGGAGCTAACTATGGCTACACCTTC

abundance: once
d_gene: .
j_gene: TRBJ2-3
v_gene: TRBV5-1
len: 15
CDR3aa: CASSLVGGSTDTQYF
CDR3nt: TGCGCCAGCAGCTTGGTTGGGGGGAGTACAGATACGCAGTATTTT

abundance: .
d_gene: .
j_gene: TRBJ2-3
v_gene: TRBV30
len: 14
CDR3aa: CAWSVKLGTDTQYF
CDR3nt: TGTGCCTGGAGTGTAAAATTGGGCACAGATACGCAGTATTTT

abundance: .
d_gene: TRBD1
j_gene: TRBJ2-1
v_gene: TRBV29-1
len: 15
CDR3aa: CSVNPTGSSYNEQFF
CDR3nt: TGCAGCGTGAACCCGACAGGGAGCTCCTACAATGAGCAGTTCTTC

abundance: once
d_gene: .
j_gene: TRBJ2-5
v_gene: TRBV2
len: 14
CDR3aa: CASRSERLKETQYF
CDR3nt: TGTGCCAGCCGCTCTGAGCGACTAAAAGAGACCCAGTACTTC

abundance: .
d_gene: TRBD1
j_gene: TRBJ2-7
v_gene: TRBV5-6
len: 13
CDR3aa: CASSLADRDEQYF
CDR3nt: TGTGCCAGCAGCTTGGCTGACAGGGACGAGCAGTACTTC

abundance: .
d_gene: TRBD1
j_gene: TRBJ1-6
v_gene: TRBV5-6
len: 15
CDR3aa: CASSEKTGEGSPLHF
CDR3nt: TGTGCCAGCAGTGAGAAGACAGGGGAAGGTTCACCCCTCCACTTT

abundance: .
d_gene: .
j_gene: TRBJ1-3
v_gene: TRBV30
len: 14
CDR3aa: CAWSTRSTGNTIYF
CDR3nt: TGTGCCTGGAGTACCCGTTCAACTGGAAACACCATATATTTT

abundance: .
d_gene: .
j_gene: TRBJ2-7
v_gene: TRBV5-1
len: 17
CDR3aa: CASSLAVGRGASYEQYF
CDR3nt: TGCGCCAGCAGCTTGGCCGTGGGCAGGGGCGCAAGCTACGAGCAGTACTTC

abundance: .
d_gene: .
j_gene: TRBJ2-6
v_gene: TRBV7-3
len: 16
CDR3aa: CASSARPFSGANVLTF
CDR3nt: TGTGCCAGCAGCGCAAGACCTTTCTCTGGGGCCAACGTCCTGACTTTC

abundance: .
d_gene: .
j_gene: TRBJ2-5
v_gene: TRBV7-3
len: 13
CDR3aa: CASSPSWGETQYF
CDR3nt: TGTGCCAGCAGCCCTTCATGGGGGGAGACCCAGTACTTC

abundance: .
d_gene: .
j_gene: TRBJ1-1
v_gene: TRBV9
len: 13
CDR3aa: CASSVREGTEAFF
CDR3nt: TGTGCCAGCAGCGTAAGGGAGGGGACTGAAGCTTTCTTT

abundance: once
d_gene: .
j_gene: TRBJ2-5
v_gene: TRBV30
len: 12
CDR3aa: CAWSEQGETQYF
CDR3nt: TGTGCCTGGAGTGAACAGGGCGAGACCCAGTACTTC

abundance: .
d_gene: .
j_gene: TRBJ1-2
v_gene: TRBV30
len: 14
CDR3aa: CAWSVGRTDYGYTF
CDR3nt: TGTGCCTGGAGTGTAGGACGGACGGACTATGGCTACACCTTC

abundance: .
d_gene: .
j_gene: TRBJ2-7
v_gene: TRBV5-1
len: 13
CDR3aa: CASSQGGTYEQYF
CDR3nt: TGCGCCAGCAGCCAGGGGGGGACCTACGAGCAGTACTTC

abundance: .
d_gene: .
j_gene: TRBJ1-6
v_gene: TRBV4-1
len: 17
CDR3aa: CASSQGRRGWGNSPLHF
CDR3nt: TGCGCCAGCAGCCAAGGCCGCCGGGGATGGGGGAATTCACCCCTCCACTTT

abundance: once
d_gene: .
j_gene: TRBJ1-2
v_gene: TRBV6-6
len: 15
CDR3aa: CASSYAGSSNYGYTF
CDR3nt: TGTGCCAGCAGTTACGCCGGGTCATCTAACTATGGCTACACCTTC

abundance: .
d_gene: .
j_gene: TRBJ1-2
v_gene: TRBV7-3
len: 16
CDR3aa: CASSPNAVRGVGRYTF
CDR3nt: TGTGCCAGCAGCCCTAACGCCGTGCGCGGCGTCGGGCGCTACACCTTC

abundance: .
d_gene: .
j_gene: TRBJ1-3
v_gene: TRBV30
len: 14
CDR3aa: CAWSLDTGGNTIYF
CDR3nt: TGTGCCTGGAGTCTCGACACAGGGGGAAACACCATATATTTT

abundance: .
d_gene: .
j_gene: TRBJ1-3
v_gene: TRBV29-1
len: 11
CDR3aa: CSVDTGNTIYF
CDR3nt: TGCAGCGTTGACACTGGAAACACCATATATTTT

abundance: .
d_gene: .
j_gene: TRBJ1-1
v_gene: TRBV29-1
len: 13
CDR3aa: CSVGWGLVTEAFF
CDR3nt: TGCAGCGTTGGTTGGGGCTTGGTCACTGAAGCTTTCTTT

abundance: .
d_gene: .
j_gene: TRBJ2-3
v_gene: TRBV2
len: 17
CDR3aa: CASSEISSRGATDTQYF
CDR3nt: TGTGCCAGCAGTGAAATATCGTCCAGGGGCGCGACAGATACGCAGTATTTT

abundance: few
d_gene: .
j_gene: TRBJ2-7
v_gene: TRBV14
len: 14
CDR3aa: CASSQGGTPKRQYF
CDR3nt: TGTGCCAGCAGCCAAGGCGGGACGCCCAAACGGCAGTACTTC

abundance: .
d_gene: .
j_gene: TRBJ1-6
v_gene: TRBV7-9
len: 14
CDR3aa: CASSLKGRASPLHF
CDR3nt: TGTGCCAGCAGCTTAAAGGGCAGAGCTTCACCCCTCCACTTT

abundance: .
d_gene: TRBD1
j_gene: TRBJ1-1
v_gene: TRBV30
len: 15
CDR3aa: CAWSVRGLPNRGAFF
CDR3nt: TGTGCCTGGAGTGTACGGGGTCTCCCTAACAGGGGAGCTTTCTTT

abundance: few
d_gene: .
j_gene: TRBJ2-2
v_gene: TRBV30
len: 15
CDR3aa: CAWSRGHLNTGELFF
CDR3nt: TGTGCCTGGAGTAGGGGACATCTGAACACCGGGGAGCTGTTTTTT

abundance: .
d_gene: .
j_gene: TRBJ2-5
v_gene: TRBV5-6
len: 12
CDR3aa: CASSLLQETQYF
CDR3nt: TGTGCCAGCAGCTTACTCCAAGAGACCCAGTACTTC

abundance: .
d_gene: .
j_gene: TRBJ1-6
v_gene: TRBV27
len: 16
CDR3aa: CASSGWISYENSPLHF
CDR3nt: TGTGCCAGCAGTGGCTGGATATCCTACGAGAATTCACCCCTCCACTTT

abundance: medium-sized
d_gene: .
j_gene: TRBJ1-1
v_gene: TRBV7-2
len: 12
CDR3aa: CASSSRSTEAFF
CDR3nt: TGTGCCAGCAGCTCCCGTAGTACTGAAGCTTTCTTT

abundance: .
d_gene: .
j_gene: TRBJ2-1
v_gene: TRBV9
len: 16
CDR3aa: CASSGNRERGYNEQFF
CDR3nt: TGTGCCAGCAGCGGTAACAGGGAGAGGGGCTACAATGAGCAGTTCTTC

abundance: .
d_gene: .
j_gene: TRBJ2-7
v_gene: TRBV5-6
len: 15
CDR3aa: CASSRGPPMSYEQYF
CDR3nt: TGTGCCAGCAGCCGGGGACCGCCGATGTCGTACGAGCAGTACTTC

abundance: few
d_gene: TRBD1
j_gene: TRBJ2-3
v_gene: TRBV30
len: 12
CDR3aa: CAWSLDRGTQYF
CDR3nt: TGTGCCTGGAGTCTAGACAGGGGTACGCAGTATTTT

abundance: .
d_gene: .
j_gene: TRBJ1-5
v_gene: TRBV27
len: 12
CDR3aa: CASSPTDQPQHF
CDR3nt: TGTGCCAGCAGTCCGACAGATCAGCCCCAGCATTTT

abundance: .
d_gene: .
j_gene: TRBJ2-5
v_gene: TRBV4-1
len: 17
CDR3aa: CASSQQIAIQYQETQYF
CDR3nt: TGCGCCAGCAGCCAACAAATTGCGATACAGTACCAAGAGACCCAGTACTTC

abundance: once
d_gene: .
j_gene: TRBJ1-2
v_gene: TRBV2
len: 12
CDR3aa: CASSGTKGGYTF
CDR3nt: TGTGCCAGCAGTGGGACGAAGGGTGGCTACACCTTC

abundance: .
d_gene: .
j_gene: TRBJ1-1
v_gene: TRBV30
len: 11
CDR3aa: CAWSHRDNAFF
CDR3nt: TGTGCCTGGAGTCACCGGGACAACGCTTTCTTT